The 7 T cell receptor beta chains in this list originate from one sample, sequenced in a study of blood T cell repertoires in COVID-19. Measured with immunoSEQ multiplex PCR; TCRdb has only the in-frame clones, and not every one. This sample has 30,000 to 35,000 clones, with around 85% found just once. Specimen: peripheral blood. The source of these receptors is a human donor with acute or convalescent COVID-19. The donor label of this sample is uncertain.

The chain combines TRBV3-1 (or the pseudogene TRBV3-2) with TRBJ2-2; 7 bases fit TRBD2. After removal of 0 bases from V and 7 bases from J, the junction contained 8 bases not matched to a gene. In germline, CDR1 is LGHDT, CDR2 YNNKEL (reference sequence). The CDR3 sequence is 16 residues long. The CDR3 spells CASSQDSGGEGGELFF. CDR3 DNA sequence: TGTGCCAGCAGCCAAGATTCCGGCGGGGAGGGCGGGGAGCTGTTTTTT.

In this sample, this clone turned up once. The V call is TRBV2, the J call TRBJ2-4, with D possibly TRBD2 on 6 matching bases. Germline V gene sequence: CDR1 SNHLY, CDR2 FYNNEI. The V gene lost 4 bases and the J gene lost 0 bases, with 10 bases spanning the gap. The CDR3 spans 15 residues. This CDR3 reads CASSAERVAKNIQYF. For the CDR3, the DNA is TGTGCCAGCAGTGCCGAGCGGGTAGCCAAAAACATTCAGTACTTC.

The chain couples TRBV7-8 to TRBJ1-2; 8 bases are shared with TRBD1. Germline loops: CDR1 SGHVS, CDR2 FQNEAQ. Trimming cost V 2 bases and J 4 bases; bases outside gene matches: 6. CDR3 size: 15 residues. The CDR3 spells CASSLSTGASYGYTF. The CDR3 nucleotides read TGTGCCAGCAGCTTATCGACAGGGGCTAGCTATGGCTACACCTTC.

This clone showed up just once. Written as DNA, the CDR3 is TGTGCCACGCGGCGGGATGCGAACACCGGGGAGCTGTTTTTT. It codes for CATRRDANTGELFF. The chain couples TRBV7-6 to TRBJ2-2; possibly TRBD2 for D (6 bases). Germline lookup yields CDR1 SGHVS and CDR2 FNYEAQ. V was trimmed by 10 bases and J by 0 bases, leaving 12 bases between them. The CDR3 loop spans 14 amino acids. Full variable domain (missing parts from reference TRBV7-6 and TRBJ2-2): GAGVSQSPRYKVTKRGQDVALRCDPISGHVSLYWYRQALGQGPEFLTYFNYEAQQDKSGLPNDRFSAERPEGSISTLTIQRTEQRDSAMYRCATRRDANTGELFFGEGSRLTVL.

This chain connects TRBV28 to TRBJ2-2; no clear D. This CDR3 is 12 amino acids long. Germline lookup yields CDR1 MDHEN and CDR2 SYDVKM. Between the trimmed V and J ends, which lost 6 bases and 7 bases, there was a span of 9 bases. DNA of the CDR3: TGTGCCAGCAGCTTACCAGGCGGGGAGCTGTTTTTT. Its translation: CASSLPGGELFF.

The rearrangement links TRBV11-2 to TRBJ2-7, with unresolved D. Trimming pared 5 bases from V and 1 base from J, leaving 3 bases between. CDR3 length equals 11 residues. In germline, CDR1 is SGHAT, CDR2 FQNNGV. CDR3 DNA: TGTGCCAGCAGCCCTTCCTACGAGCAGTACTTC. Protein sequence: CASSPSYEQYF.

V is TRBV19 and J is TRBJ1-2; D may be TRBD1 (5 bases). In germline, CDR1 is LNHDA, CDR2 SQIVND (reference sequence). This CDR3 comprises 14 residues. V lost 6 bases and J 8 bases, leaving 19 bases between the germline ends. The CDR3 DNA reads as TGTGCCAGTAGCCCCGCCCCGGGGGGAAGAGGCTACACCTTC. This gives the protein CASSPAPGGRGYTF.